The 10 T cell receptor beta chains reported below all come from one sample, sequenced in a study of cytotoxic CD8 clonotypes in ibrutinib-treated CLL (TCRdb year 2021). Library generation was performed with the immunoSEQ multiplex PCR assay. Sourced from immuneACCESS, this table was stored by TCRdb with only in-frame sequences that have V and J called. A share of the clones is absent; for the studies checked, an unresolved V gene accounts for under half, and the remainder has no known explanation. This sample has over 200,000 clones in its table, and 79% of those were observed once. The ten top clones hold more than 9.5% of the sample. The time point label for this specimen denotes: more than 10 months on ibrutinib. Sequences were derived from PBMCs, sampled after 12 months of ibrutinib treatment. The receptor set was obtained from a human donor with chronic lymphocytic leukemia.

This clone was detected once. The V and J genes are TRBV28 and TRBJ1-5, with no clear D. The CDR3 consists of 15 residues. V was pared by 2 bases and J by 5 bases, with 13 bases between. Germline V gene data show CDR1 as MDHEN and CDR2 as SYDVKM. CDR3 amino acids: CASSLRLQLDQPQHF. The CDR3 DNA reads as TGTGCCAGCAGTTTAAGGCTACAGCTGGATCAGCCCCAGCATTTT.

This rearrangement joins TRBV28 to TRBJ1-1, with TRBD1 as a possible D gene (6 bases). The germline gives CDR1 MDHEN, CDR2 SYDVKM. CDR3 length: 13 amino acids. The CDR3 nucleotides read TGTGCTACTTCACCGGGACACAAGACTGAAGCTTTCTTT. This codes for CATSPGHKTEAFF.

The V and J genes are TRBV15 and TRBJ1-6; maybe TRBD1 (5 bases). This CDR3 is built from 14 residues. Germline V gene lookup returns CDR1 LNHNV and CDR2 YYDKDF (reference sequence). The V gene lost 3 bases and the J gene lost 8 bases, with 11 bases spanning the gap. The CDR3 sequence: CATSRAGTDSPLHF. The DNA for the CDR3 is TGTGCCACCAGCAGGGCGGGGACTGATTCACCCCTCCACTTT.

The V call is TRBV2, the J call TRBJ2-7; D might be TRBD2 (5 bases). Trimming removed 8 bases at V and 2 bases at J, with 13 bases between. CDR1 SNHLY and CDR2 FYNNEI come from the germline V gene. The CDR3 runs 13 residues. The CDR3 DNA is TGTGCCAGCGGGTCCAGCGGCCCCTACGAGCAGTACTTC. The encoded protein is CASGSSGPYEQYF.

The V call is TRBV7-6, the J call TRBJ2-2; D gene uncertain. The V gene lost 6 bases and the J gene lost 8 bases, with 7 bases spanning the gap. Germline CDR1 SGHVS, CDR2 FNYEAQ. CDR3 length: 11 residues. The CDR3 DNA sequence: TGTGCCAGCAGAGGTCCGGGGGAGCTGTTTTTT. Amino acid sequence: CASRGPGELFF.

V and J are TRBV5-4 and TRBJ2-3; TRBD2 might be the D (7 bases). V was cut by 2 bases and J by 2 bases, with 21 bases left in between. The CDR3 runs 18 residues. CDR1 SGHNT and CDR2 YYREEE come from the germline V gene (reference sequence). The CDR3: CASSFPPAAGAVTDTQYF. For the CDR3, the DNA is TGTGCCAGCAGCTTCCCCCCCGCTGCGGGGGCCGTCACAGATACGCAGTATTTT.

The chain is built from TRBV2 and TRBJ2-1; D remains ambiguous. The V end lost 0 bases, the J end lost 12 bases, and 9 bases lay between the germline ends. CDR1 and CDR2 from the germline V gene are SNHLY and FYNNEI. This CDR3 has 12 amino acids. In DNA, the CDR3 is TGTGCCAGCAGTGAAGCGAGGTGGAGGCAGTTCTTC. As protein: CASSEARWRQFF. The full variable domain, in which reference TRBV2 and TRBJ2-1 provide the parts outside the CDR3, is EPEVTQTPSHQVTQMGQEVILRCVPISNHLYFYWYRQILGQKVEFLVSFYNNEISEKSEIFDDQFSVERPDGSNFTLKIRSTKLEDSAMYFCASSEARWRQFFGPGTRLTVL.

This clone was detected only once. The genes are TRBV5-1 and TRBJ2-1, with D tentatively TRBD1 (5 bases). This CDR3 is built from 15 residues. Germline V gives CDR1 SGHRS, CDR2 YFSETQ. Deletions cut 3 bases from V and 0 bases from J, with 10 bases between. The CDR3 reads CASSYRWPSYNEQFF. CDR3 nucleotide sequence: TGCGCCAGCAGCTACAGGTGGCCCTCCTACAATGAGCAGTTCTTC.

In its sample, this clone was seen a few times. The CDR3 loop reads CAWSWGTYGYTF. DNA of the CDR3: TGTGCCTGGAGCTGGGGGACCTATGGCTACACCTTC. The chain is built from TRBV30 and TRBJ1-2, with D perhaps TRBD1 (5 bases). Germline CDR1 is GTSNPN and CDR2 is SVGIG (reference sequence). The V gene lost 3 bases and the J gene lost 4 bases, with 9 bases spanning the gap. This CDR3 contains 12 residues.

The chain combines TRBV6-5 with TRBJ2-1; TRBD1 matches 7 bases. This CDR3 is 16 amino acids long. Germline values: CDR1 MNHEY, CDR2 SVGAGI. Trimming at V came to 0 bases and at J to 2 bases, leaving 4 bases not matched to a gene. The CDR3 reads CASSYSAGGTYNEQFF. The CDR3 DNA sequence: TGTGCCAGCAGTTACTCAGCAGGGGGTACCTACAATGAGCAGTTCTTC.